These T cell receptor beta chains were read from a single sample in a study of T-cell reconstitution after alpha-beta-depleted transplantation in children. TCRdb redid the calling of the PCR reads with MiXCR, one entry per CDR3 protein. In the table there are 250,000 to 300,000 distinct CDR3 sequences, roughly 7.8% of which are singletons. The sample in question was peripheral blood, obtained 360 days after TCRalphabeta/CD19-depleted stem cell transplant. The receptors come from a female patient aged 2-15 years who had a stem cell transplant for Fanconi anemia, so the T cells may come from the graft donor. The CDR3 runs from the conserved cysteine through the conserved F or W. The D gene is left open where the match is weak. Expanded clones are given a class, and other clones once, few, many or no size at all.

J	size	D	V	DNA	CDR3
TRBJ1-1	-	-	TRBV13	TGTGCCAGCACCGACAGTCCGAACACTGAAGCTTTCTTT	CASTDSPNTEAFF
TRBJ2-5	many	TRBD2	TRBV20-1	TGCAGTGCTAGCCCTGGACTAGCGGGGGAGACCCAGTACTTC	CSASPGLAGETQYF
TRBJ1-3	many	-	TRBV7-9	TGTGCCAGCAGCTTATGGGGAAACACCATATATTTT	CASSLWGNTIYF
TRBJ2-5	few	TRBD2	TRBV12-3/TRBV12-4	TGTGCCAGCAGTTTAGTCGGGGGGGGAGGGACCCAGTACTTC	CASSLVGGGGTQYF
TRBJ2-3	many	-	TRBV12-3/TRBV12-4	TGTGCCAGCAGTTTACCCGCGGGACCCAATTTAAACCAACCAACGCAGTATTTT	CASSLPAGPNLNQPTQYF
TRBJ2-7	-	-	TRBV7-2	TGTGCCAGCAGCAATACGGTGGACGTGGCGATGCAGTACTTC	CASSNTVDVAMQYF
TRBJ2-1	many	TRBD1	TRBV5-1	TGCGCCAGCAGCATTACCGGGACAGGGGGCTACAATGAGCAGTTCTTC	CASSITGTGGYNEQFF
TRBJ2-2	-	TRBD2	TRBV25-1	TGTGCCAGCAGTGGCCCCACGATGCGGGGGGATAGCACCGGGGAGCTGTTTTTT	CASSGPTMRGDSTGELFF
TRBJ2-3	-	-	TRBV5-1	TGCGCCAGCAGCTTCGAACAGGGGGGGGATACGCAGTATTTT	CASSFEQGGDTQYF
TRBJ2-3	few	TRBD2	TRBV2	TGTGCCAGCAGTTATAGCGGGGGGAGTGCAGATACGCAGTATTTT	CASSYSGGSADTQYF
TRBJ2-2	many	-	TRBV29-1	TGCAGCGTCGCGATCACCGGGGAGCTGTTTTTT	CSVAITGELFF
TRBJ1-4	-	-	TRBV7-9	TGTGCCAGCAGCCCACCGGGACACCCCGAGGGAAAACTGTTTTTT	CASSPPGHPEGKLFF
TRBJ1-2	many	-	TRBV7-9	TGTGCCAGCAGCTTAGCCTCAGCAGTGGGGTTCTACACCTTC	CASSLASAVGFYTF
TRBJ2-7	-	-	TRBV6-5	TGTGCCAGCAGCCAGATTGAGGGGGGCTACGAGCAGTACTTC	CASSQIEGGYEQYF
TRBJ2-7	many	TRBD1	TRBV6-1	TGTGCCAGCAGCCGGACAGGGGAATCTAACGAGCAGTACTTC	CASSRTGESNEQYF
TRBJ1-2	many	TRBD1	TRBV6-5	TGTGCCAGCACCTCCGGGACAGTAAGCGGCTACACCTTC	CASTSGTVSGYTF
TRBJ1-2	few	-	TRBV4-3	TGCGCCAGCAGCCAAATCCGATCAGCAATTTATGGCTACACCTTC	CASSQIRSAIYGYTF
TRBJ2-7	-	TRBD2	TRBV20-1	TGCAGTGCTCGCTCGGGGGGGCCTTCCTACGAGCAGTACTTC	CSARSGGPSYEQYF
TRBJ2-3	many	TRBD1	TRBV20-1	TGCAGTGCTAGCGCCCGACAGGGGTTCGGCACAGATACGCAGTATTTT	CSASARQGFGTDTQYF
TRBJ2-1	many	-	TRBV12-3/TRBV12-4	TGTGCCAGCACTCCTGGCAATGAGCAGTTCTTC	CASTPGNEQFF
TRBJ1-5	many	-	TRBV20-1	TGCAGTGCTACAGAGACGCTCAATCAGCCCCAGCATTTT	CSATETLNQPQHF
TRBJ2-4	-	TRBD1	TRBV7-2	TGTGCCAGCAGCTCACCGGACAGGGATGCCAAAAACATTCAGTACTTC	CASSSPDRDAKNIQYF
TRBJ1-1	many	TRBD1	TRBV28	TGTGCCAGCAAATCCGGGACAGGGGGGGATAACACTGAAGCTTTCTTT	CASKSGTGGDNTEAFF
TRBJ2-1	many	-	TRBV19	TGTGCCAGTAGTATGGGGCAGTCACCCTACAATGAGCAGTTCTTC	CASSMGQSPYNEQFF
TRBJ2-2	many	-	TRBV4-2	TGTGCCAGCAGCCAGAGACCGGATTACACCGGGGAGCTGTTTTTT	CASSQRPDYTGELFF
TRBJ1-2	many	-	TRBV25-1	TGTGCCAGCAGTGAACCGGGAAAGGTCGGTGGCTACACCTTC	CASSEPGKVGGYTF
TRBJ1-1	many	-	TRBV21-1	TGTGCCATCCCAGGACAGACTCGTCGGGTGGCTTTCTTT	CAIPGQTRRVAFF
TRBJ2-7	few	TRBD2	TRBV24-1	TGTGCCAGCAGCCGGGACTACCTTAACTACGAGCAGTACTTC	CASSRDYLNYEQYF
TRBJ2-7	many	TRBD1	TRBV29-1	TGCAGCGTTGAGATGGACAGGCCCTACGAGCAGTACTTC	CSVEMDRPYEQYF
TRBJ2-2	many	-	TRBV29-1	TGCAGCGTCCGACAGAGCCAGAACACCGGGGAGCTGTTTTTT	CSVRQSQNTGELFF
TRBJ2-7	many	TRBD2	TRBV7-8	TGTGCCAGCAGCTTTAGGGAGGGAGCATACGAGCAGTACTTC	CASSFREGAYEQYF
TRBJ2-1	many	TRBD2	TRBV25-1	TGTGCCAGCAGTGGGAAACTCGGGACTAGAATTTTCGATGAGCAGTTCTTC	CASSGKLGTRIFDEQFF
TRBJ1-2	many	-	TRBV5-1	TGCGCCAGCAGCTTGAAGGGAGAAGCTAACTATGGCTACACCTTC	CASSLKGEANYGYTF
TRBJ2-3	many	-	TRBV29-1	TGCAGCGTGGACCTGAGACTGCTGCGCACAGATACGCAGTATTTT	CSVDLRLLRTDTQYF
TRBJ2-3	medium-sized	TRBD1	TRBV20-1	TGCAGTGCTAGATGGGTACCTCGACAGGGGGCAGATACGCAGTATTTT	CSARWVPRQGADTQYF
TRBJ2-7	many	-	TRBV20-1	TGCAGTGCTAGAGAAGGTACCACCTACGAGCAGTACTTC	CSAREGTTYEQYF
TRBJ1-2	many	-	TRBV28	TGTGCCAGCAGTTTTCAGAGCACAGCCCGCTATGGCTACACCTTC	CASSFQSTARYGYTF
TRBJ2-1	many	-	TRBV5-1	TGCGCCAGCAGCTTAATGTACAATGAGCAGTTCTTC	CASSLMYNEQFF